This T cell receptor beta chain was found in a study of T cell responses to AZD1222 COVID-19 vaccine. About this clone: Its target is unknown.

Points from the study as a whole: The study found vaccine-associated CD4 TCRs spanning spike, dominant at 160-218 and 743-854. Baseline seropositives among AZD1222 recipients totaled only five or six. Sampled repertoires all dated from after the peak T cell response. Nearly half of spike-specific TCRs reportedly go after variant regions that carry no mutations.

Libraries were prepared by immunoSEQ multiplex PCR; TCRdb keeps only in-frame clonotypes and omits some of them. The table shows 120,000 or so clones, with approximately 83% occurring only once. V lost 7 bases to trimming and J lost 8 bases; unmatched junction nucleotides: 10. Germline V gene lookup returns CDR1 MNHEY and CDR2 SMNVEV (reference sequence). The CDR3 loop spans 14 amino acids. The source of this sequence is an adult in good health. This sample comprised peripheral blood, obtained on day 0 of AZD1222 vaccination. The chain couples TRBV27 to TRBJ2-1; 8 bases fit TRBD1. The CDR3 reads CASNLLSRGHEQFF. The DNA for the CDR3 is TGTGCCAGCAACCTGCTATCCAGGGGGCATGAGCAGTTCTTC.